One and the same sample provided the 5 T cell receptor beta chains below, sequenced in a study of blood T cell repertoires in COVID-19. Profiled with immunoSEQ multiplex PCR; TCRdb holds only in-frame clones, not every one. The sample holds around 130,000 clones; more than 75% are singletons and the top ten take 2% to 2.5%. Material: peripheral blood. The receptors here all came from a man between 65 and 85 years old with active COVID-19.

The chain carries TRBV6-5 and TRBJ1-2; D is possibly TRBD1 (6 bases). The CDR3 totals 15 residues. Germline CDR1 and CDR2: MNHEY and SVGAGI. V was cut by 6 bases and J by 8 bases, with 22 bases left in between. CDR3 nucleotide sequence: TGTGCCAGCAGGCCGACAGGTCGGAGCGATCGGGGCTACACCTTC. It is translated as CASRPTGRSDRGYTF.

The rearrangement joins TRBV19 to TRBJ2-7, with a possible D match to TRBD2 (5 bases). Between the trimmed V and J ends, which lost 3 bases and 1 base, there was a span of 10 bases. Germline CDR1 is LNHDA and CDR2 is SQIVND (reference sequence). CDR3 length equals 14 residues. The CDR3 DNA reads as TGTGCCAGTAGTATGCGGGCCTCTTCCTACGAGCAGTACTTC. Translated: CASSMRASSYEQYF.

The CDR3 nucleotides are TGTGCCAGCTCACCAGAACTACAGGGGAATGAGCAGTTCTTC. It encodes CASSPELQGNEQFF. The V and J genes are TRBV18 and TRBJ2-1; 7 nucleotides line up with TRBD1. With V trimmed by 2 bases and J by 7 bases, 5 bases remained unmatched. From germline, CDR1 is KGHSH and CDR2 LQKENI. The length of the CDR3 is 14 residues. Full variable domain (rest looked up from reference TRBV18 and TRBJ2-1): NAGVMQNPRHLVRRRGQEARLRCSPMKGHSHVYWYRQLPEEGLKFMVYLQKENIIDESGMPKERFSAEFPKEGPSILRIQQVVRGDSAAYFCASSPELQGNEQFFGPGTRLTVL.

J is TRBJ1-1 and V is TRBV6-5, with TRBD1 identical over 7 bases. Germline assignment: CDR1 MNHEY and CDR2 SVGAGI. The length of the CDR3 is 13 residues. Trimming took 8 bases from V and 4 from J; bases not matched to a gene: 7. The CDR3 reads CASAEQGPTEAFF. The CDR3 nucleotides read TGTGCCAGCGCCGAACAGGGGCCCACTGAAGCTTTCTTT.

This clone was seen only once. The V gene is TRBV9, the J gene TRBJ2-3; a possible D gene is TRBD2 (6 bases). The ends were cut back, 4 bases at V and 1 base at J, with 13 bases in the middle. The germline gives CDR1 SGDLS, CDR2 YYNGEE. The CDR3 has 15 amino acids. The DNA for the CDR3 is TGTGCCAGCAGCCCAGTGGGGGGACGCACAGATACGCAGTATTTT. It translates to CASSPVGGRTDTQYF.